This T cell receptor (beta chain) is from a study of cytomegalovirus exposure and HLA in healthy donors. The CDR3 covers 12 residues. V gave up 8 bases and J gave up 4 bases, with 8 bases separating them. Per germline, CDR1 SGHVS and CDR2 FQNEAQ. A few counts support this clone. This table comes from immunoSEQ multiplex PCR, and its TCRdb copy is limited to in-frame clones, with some not included. In the table there are about 65,000 clones, under 95% of which are singletons. The specimen was PBMCs. The chain recombines TRBV7-8 with TRBJ2-2; tentatively, D is TRBD2 (6 bases). The TCR sequence derives from a young woman in good health and CMV-seronegative. The CDR3 bases are TGTGCCAGCGGGGGAGGCACCGGGGAGCTGTTTTTT. Translated, it gives CASGGGTGELFF. The full variable domain, with the rest looked up from reference TRBV7-8 and TRBJ2-2, is GAGVSQSPRYKVAKRGQDVALRCDPISGHVSLFWYQQALGQGPEFLTYFQNEAQLDKSGLPSDRFFAERPEGSVSTLKIQRTQQEDSAVYLCASGGGTGELFFGEGSRLTVL.